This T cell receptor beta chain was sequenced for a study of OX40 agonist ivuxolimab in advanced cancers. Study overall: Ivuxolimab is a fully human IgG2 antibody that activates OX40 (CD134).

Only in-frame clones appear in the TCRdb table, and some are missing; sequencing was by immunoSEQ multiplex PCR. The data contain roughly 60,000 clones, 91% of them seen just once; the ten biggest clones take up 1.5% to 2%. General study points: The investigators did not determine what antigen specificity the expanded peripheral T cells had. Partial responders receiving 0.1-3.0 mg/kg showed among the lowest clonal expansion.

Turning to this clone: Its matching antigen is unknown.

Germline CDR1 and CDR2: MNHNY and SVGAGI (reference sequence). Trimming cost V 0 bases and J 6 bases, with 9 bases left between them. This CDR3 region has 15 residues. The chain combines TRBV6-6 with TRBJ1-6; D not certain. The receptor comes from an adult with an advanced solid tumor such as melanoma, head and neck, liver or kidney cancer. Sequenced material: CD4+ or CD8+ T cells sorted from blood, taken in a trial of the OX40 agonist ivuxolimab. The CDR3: CASSYSGPANSPLHF. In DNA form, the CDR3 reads TGTGCCAGCAGTTACTCAGGACCGGCTAATTCACCCCTCCACTTT.